This record covers a single TCR beta chain. This sample was taken from a study of blood T cells in healthy people across ages. A second about 7 to 12 cycle PCR used barcoded and J-beta primers. One entry per CDR3 protein, called by TCRdb with MiXCR from the 5' RACE reads. The sample holds 890,000 or so distinct CDR3 sequences, approximately 59% seen once. V lost 5 bases to trimming and J lost 7 bases, with 21 bases between them. Germline CDR1 reads MNHEY; CDR2 reads SVGAGI. CDR3 length: 16 residues. This sequence originates from a man aged 25 to 40 in good health. V usage is TRBV6-5 and J usage is TRBJ2-1; D gene unclear. The sequencing sample was made of blood. CDR3 nucleotides: TGTGCCAGCAGTCACCGCGAGGCCCTCAAGGTTAATGAGCAGTTCTTC. It translates to CASSHREALKVNEQFF.